The 17 T cell receptor beta chains below were found in one sample sequenced in a study of cytomegalovirus exposure and HLA in healthy donors. Generated by immunoSEQ multiplex PCR, the TCRdb table keeps only in-frame clones and is missing some. Among 150,000 or so clones listed, 86% were seen once. Material for sequencing was PBMCs. Receptor source: a man between 18 and 35 years old in good health and CMV-seropositive.

The chain recombines TRBV15 with TRBJ2-1; D might be TRBD2 (5 bases). Germline-derived CDR1 and CDR2 are LNHNV and YYDKDF (reference sequence). V was clipped by 1 base and J by 3 bases, with 13 bases between them. The CDR3 totals 16 residues. The CDR3 loop is CATSRAVTGIYNEQFF. DNA for the CDR3: TGTGCCACCAGCAGAGCGGTTACGGGGATCTACAATGAGCAGTTCTTC.

This clone was seen only once. This rearrangement joins TRBV7-9 to TRBJ2-7; tentative D call: TRBD1 (5 bases). Per germline, CDR1 SEHNR and CDR2 FQNEAQ (reference sequence). The germline V and J ends were trimmed by 7 bases and 2 bases, with 18 bases remaining between them. The CDR3 sequence is 15 residues long. CDR3 DNA: TGTGCCAGCACCCCAGACTCAGGGCAAGCCTACGAGCAGTACTTC. Residues: CASTPDSGQAYEQYF.

This sequence joins TRBV4-1 and TRBJ2-7; unclear D gene. The germline CDR1 and CDR2 sequences are MGHRA and YSYEKL. The CDR3 has 18 residues. Trimming left V 1 base short and J 1 base short, with 20 bases between. DNA of the CDR3: TGCGCCAGCAGCCAAGGGCGGCCGAGTTCGACGAGATCCTACGAGCAGTACTTC. Amino acid sequence: CASSQGRPSSTRSYEQYF.

This clone appeared once. The chain carries TRBV6-9 and TRBJ2-7, with D tentatively TRBD2 (5 bases). Trimming shortened V by 7 bases and J by 3 bases, and 10 bases separated the two germline ends. The CDR3 sequence is 12 residues long. From germline, CDR1 is MNHGY and CDR2 SVAAGI. This CDR3 reads CASTNGLYEQYF. CDR3 DNA sequence: TGTGCCAGCACGAATGGACTCTACGAGCAGTACTTC.

This chain connects TRBV7-9 to TRBJ1-3; TRBD1 matches at 7 bases. Germline V CDR1 and CDR2: SEHNR, FQNEAQ (reference sequence). The CDR3 runs to 15 residues. After removal of 4 bases from V and 7 bases from J, the junction contained 10 bases not matched to a gene. This CDR3 is CASSSDRASANTIYF. The CDR3 nucleotides read TGTGCCAGCAGCTCTGACAGGGCCTCGGCGAACACCATATATTTT.

The gene calls are TRBV12-2 and TRBJ2-7; the table's D gene call, TRBD1, was not cross checked with the DNA. TRBV12-2 is tagged as a pseudogene. CDR3 length: 13 residues. CDR3 DNA: TGTGCAAGTCTCCTACAGAGATCCTACGAGCAGTACTTC. Its protein is CASLLQRSYEQYF.

This clone has only one observation. This sequence joins TRBV4-3 and TRBJ1-3, with TRBD1 as a possible D gene (5 bases). CDR3 length: 15 residues. Trimming took off 0 bases at V and 3 bases at J, with 9 bases between the two ends. CDR1 is LGHNA and CDR2 is YSLEER in the germline V gene. The CDR3 is CASSQDGTFGNTIYF. The DNA for the CDR3 is TGCGCCAGCAGCCAAGATGGGACTTTTGGAAACACCATATATTTT.

The chain is built from TRBV19 and TRBJ2-7; a weak D match, TRBD1 (6 bases). V lost 8 bases and J lost 2, with 16 bases in between. Germline V gene sequence: CDR1 LNHDA, CDR2 SQIVND (reference sequence). The CDR3 loop spans 14 amino acids. The CDR3 protein is CASATSQGAYEQYF. CDR3 sequence (DNA): TGTGCCAGTGCAACTTCACAGGGAGCCTACGAGCAGTACTTC.

The gene calls are TRBV21-1 and TRBJ2-7; the table's D gene call, TRBD2, was not cross checked with the DNA. TRBV21-1 is a pseudogene. CDR3 size: 16 residues. CDR3 loop: CASSKVEWGQLTSEYF. The CDR3 coding sequence is TGTGCCAGCAGCAAAGTAGAGTGGGGACAGTTGACTAGCGAGTACTTC.

J is TRBJ1-4 and V is TRBV4-3, with D perhaps matching TRBD1 (5 bases). V was trimmed by 1 base and J by 8 bases, leaving 14 bases between them. Germline V gene sequence: CDR1 LGHNA, CDR2 YSLEER. The CDR3 spans 15 residues. The CDR3: CASSQGDRNSEKLFF. In DNA form, the CDR3 reads TGCGCCAGCAGCCAAGGAGACAGAAACTCAGAAAAACTGTTTTTT.

The CDR3, as DNA: TGTGCCAGCAGCCCCCATTCTAGCGGGACCTACAATGAGCAGTTCTTC. Encoded protein: CASSPHSSGTYNEQFF. V usage is TRBV7-7 and J usage is TRBJ2-1; 9 nucleotides agree with TRBD2. V trimming: 5 bases; J trimming: 2 bases; junction bases outside the gene matches: 7. Per germline, CDR1 SSHAT and CDR2 FNYEAQ (reference sequence). The CDR3 consists of 16 residues.

V and J are TRBV7-3 and TRBJ2-3, with 8 bases aligning to TRBD2. This CDR3 has 14 amino acids. V was pared by 8 bases and J by 4 bases, with 8 bases of the junction left unmatched. Germline values: CDR1 SGHTA, CDR2 FQGTGA. The CDR3 region is CASGLAGLADTQYF. The CDR3 region has the DNA TGTGCCAGCGGGCTAGCGGGTTTAGCAGATACGCAGTATTTT.

The CDR3 sequence: CASRIIGGATGQASYEQYF. The CDR3 nucleotides are TGTGCCAGCAGAATAATTGGGGGTGCCACAGGGCAGGCGTCCTACGAGCAGTACTTC. This rearrangement joins TRBV2 to TRBJ2-7; tentative D call: TRBD1 (6 bases). Per the germline V gene, CDR1 is SNHLY and CDR2 is FYNNEI. There are 19 residues in the CDR3. Deletions cut 6 bases from V and 1 base from J, with 28 bases between.

The V call is TRBV10-2, the J call TRBJ2-1; 8 nucleotides match TRBD2. The CDR3 spans 15 residues. Germline CDR1 WSHSY, CDR2 SAAADI. V shed 5 bases, J shed 3 bases, and the junction held 6 bases outside the gene matches. The CDR3: CASSLTSGLYNEQFF. CDR3 in DNA: TGCGCCAGCAGTTTAACTAGCGGTCTCTACAATGAGCAGTTCTTC.

The rearrangement uses TRBV6-5 and TRBJ2-7; D gene ambiguous. The V and J ends lost 0 bases and 1 base respectively, with 7 bases between them. From germline, CDR1 is MNHEY and CDR2 SVGAGI. The CDR3 has 14 residues. The CDR3 spells CASSYSETSYEQYF. The DNA for the CDR3 is TGTGCCAGCAGTTACTCCGAGACTTCCTACGAGCAGTACTTC.

V and J are TRBV7-2 and TRBJ1-4; D might be TRBD1 (5 bases). The germline V gene encodes CDR1 SGHTA and CDR2 FQGNSA. The CDR3 sequence is 14 residues long. Trimming took 6 bases from V and 5 from J, leaving 13 bases between them. In DNA form, the CDR3 reads TGTGCCAGCAGACTTGGGGCCCGGAATGAAAAACTGTTTTTT. Amino acids: CASRLGARNEKLFF.

J is TRBJ2-5 and V is TRBV6-5, with 11 positions matching TRBD2. The V gene's germline CDR1 is MNHEY and CDR2 SVGAGI. The CDR3 is 15 residues long. Unmatched junction bases numbered 9, after V lost 7 bases and J lost 5 bases. For the CDR3, the DNA is TGTGCCAGCACCCATAGCGGGGGGGCCGGGGAGACCCAGTACTTC. Translation gives CASTHSGGAGETQYF.